The T cell receptor beta chain described here comes from a study of CD8 T cells in ankylosing spondylitis listed by TCRdb under 2017. Background for the entire study: The study profiled T cell receptor beta repertoires in healthy donors and ankylosing spondylitis patients to find disease-linked TCR variants. The full study cohort was made up of roughly 25 ankylosing spondylitis patients and about a hundred healthy donors. Peripheral blood was sampled, and synovial fluid was also collected from ankylosing spondylitis patients. Beyond this particular receptor, the publication reports: Blood from ankylosing spondylitis patients appeared to be characterized by a TCR beta motif made up of under ten highly homologous amino acid variants. Significant enrichment of the disease-linked clones was reported in matched synovial fluid samples from ankylosing spondylitis patients. Some motif variants were previously reported in synovial fluid and blood of reactive arthritis patients, suggesting common disease-initiation mechanisms. The disease-linked clones showed a CD8+ phenotype and occurred at relatively low frequencies in peripheral blood.

Based on the germline V gene, the CDR1 and CDR2 sequences are SGHRS and YFSETQ. Trimming takes 2 bases from V and 7 bases from J, and the germline ends sit 18 bases apart. The CDR3, cysteine through phenylalanine, is 15 amino acids long. The CDR3 DNA has 45 bases and is translated from base 1. Many counts were recorded for this clonotype. Its target antigen remains unknown. Base qualities are not at hand, and no much larger clone is one base apart. This sample was sequenced with an Illumina HiSeq 2500. TCR beta libraries were prepared by quantitative 5'-RACE with molecular barcodes. The paper's data handling went like this. Disease-linked TCR variants were identified with a new computational method built on a probabilistic model of VDJ rearrangement. The raw public data were reprocessed by TCRdb itself: fastp quality trimming at Q25, MiXCR clonotype calling, in-frame beta chains only. Rows with one shared CDR3 protein collapse into an entry with the most common genes and DNA. TCRdb's processing, not the authors' own work, is the source of the V and J calls. The sample yields 150,000 to 200,000 distinct CDR3 sequences; 10% to 15% were counted once. 11% of the sample is in the top ten clones.

The TCR sequence derives from a female donor with ankylosing spondylitis or in good health (not recorded which). The rearrangement joined TRBV5-1 to TRBJ1-2; the D region possibly corresponds to TRBD1 (5 bases align). Sequences were obtained from blood, either unsorted or a sorted T cell fraction (not recorded which). The CDR3 has the sequence CASSFGGQESPGYTF. DNA sequence: TGCGCCAGCAGCTTTGGAGGACAAGAAAGCCCTGGCTACACCTTC. The CDR3, completed at both ends by the reference TRBV5-1 and TRBJ1-2 genes, gives the full variable domain KAGVTQTPRYLIKTRGQQVTLSCSPISGHRSVSWYQQTPGQGLQFLFEYFSETQRNKGNFPGRFSGRQFSNSRSEMNVSTLELGDSALYLCASSFGGQESPGYTFGSGTRLTVV.